This T cell receptor beta chain was identified during a study of OX40 agonist ivuxolimab in advanced cancers. Study at large: Those treated in dose escalation had hepatocellular carcinoma, melanoma, renal cell cancer or head and neck cancer.

Findings and limits, study-wide: The CD4+ and CD8+ T cells in the blood had expanded clonally by week 6 at 0.1 to 3.0 mg/kg. CD8+ T cells showed, on average, more clonal expansion than CD4+ cells.

Some clones are missing from TCRdb's copy, which holds only in-frame ones; the method was immunoSEQ multiplex PCR. Here the sample spans some 41,000 clones, 85% to 90% being singletons. Blood sampling was done at baseline, cycle 4 day 1, and cycle 7 day 1. Points on this clone: Its matching antigen is unknown.

Trimming at V came to 4 bases and at J to 5 bases, leaving 7 bases not matched to a gene. Germline V gene data show CDR1 as SEHNR and CDR2 as FQNEAQ (reference sequence). This CDR3 region has 16 residues. The source is an adult with an advanced solid tumor such as melanoma, head and neck, liver or kidney cancer. The chain couples TRBV7-9 to TRBJ2-2, with TRBD1 identical over 10 bases. The specimen comprised CD4+ or CD8+ T cells sorted from blood, sampled in a trial of the OX40 agonist ivuxolimab. CDR3 nucleotides: TGTGCCAGCAGCTACCGGGGACAGGGGAGGACCGGGGAGCTGTTTTTT. It yields the protein CASSYRGQGRTGELFF.